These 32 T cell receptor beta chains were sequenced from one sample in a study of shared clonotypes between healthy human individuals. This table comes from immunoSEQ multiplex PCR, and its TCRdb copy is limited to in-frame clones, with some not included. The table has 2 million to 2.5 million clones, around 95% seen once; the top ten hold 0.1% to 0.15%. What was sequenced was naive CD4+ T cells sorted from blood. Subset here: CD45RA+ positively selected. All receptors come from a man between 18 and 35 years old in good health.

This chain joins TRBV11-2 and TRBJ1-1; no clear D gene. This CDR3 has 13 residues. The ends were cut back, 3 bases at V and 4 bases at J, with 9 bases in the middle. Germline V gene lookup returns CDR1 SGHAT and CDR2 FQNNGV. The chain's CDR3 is CASSFQDGTEAFF. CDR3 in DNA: TGTGCCAGCAGCTTCCAAGATGGCACTGAAGCTTTCTTT.

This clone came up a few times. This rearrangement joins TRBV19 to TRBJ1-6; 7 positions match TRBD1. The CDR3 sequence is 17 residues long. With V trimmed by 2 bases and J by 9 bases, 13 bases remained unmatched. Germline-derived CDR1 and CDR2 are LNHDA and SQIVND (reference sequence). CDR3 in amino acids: CASSIHLRGGGGSPLHF. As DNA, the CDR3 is TGTGCCAGTAGTATACACCTCCGCGGAGGGGGCGGTTCACCCCTCCACTTT.

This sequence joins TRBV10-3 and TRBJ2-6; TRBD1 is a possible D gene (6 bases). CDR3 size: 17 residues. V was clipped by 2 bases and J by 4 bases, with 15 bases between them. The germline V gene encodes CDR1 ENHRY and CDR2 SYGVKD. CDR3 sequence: CAISEPDRLKGANVLTF. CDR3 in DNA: TGTGCCATCAGTGAGCCGGACAGACTTAAGGGGGCCAACGTCCTGACTTTC.

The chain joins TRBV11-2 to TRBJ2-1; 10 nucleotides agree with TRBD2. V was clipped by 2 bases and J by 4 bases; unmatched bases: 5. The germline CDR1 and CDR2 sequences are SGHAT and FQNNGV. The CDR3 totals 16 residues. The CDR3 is CASSLPGTSEYNEQFF. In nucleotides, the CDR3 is TGTGCCAGCAGCTTACCGGGGACTAGCGAGTACAATGAGCAGTTCTTC.

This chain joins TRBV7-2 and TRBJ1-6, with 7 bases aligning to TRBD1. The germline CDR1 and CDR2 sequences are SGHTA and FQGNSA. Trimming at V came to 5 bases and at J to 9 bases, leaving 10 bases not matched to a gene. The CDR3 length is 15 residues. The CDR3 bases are TGTGCCAGCAGCCAAATCACAGGGGTCGGTTCACCCCTCCACTTT. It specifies CASSQITGVGSPLHF. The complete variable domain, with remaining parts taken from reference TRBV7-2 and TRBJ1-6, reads GAGVSQSPSNKVTEKGKDVELRCDPISGHTALYWYRQSLGQGLEFLIYFQGNSAPDKSGLPSDRFSAERTGGSVSTLTIQRTQQEDSAVYLCASSQITGVGSPLHFGNGTRLTVT.

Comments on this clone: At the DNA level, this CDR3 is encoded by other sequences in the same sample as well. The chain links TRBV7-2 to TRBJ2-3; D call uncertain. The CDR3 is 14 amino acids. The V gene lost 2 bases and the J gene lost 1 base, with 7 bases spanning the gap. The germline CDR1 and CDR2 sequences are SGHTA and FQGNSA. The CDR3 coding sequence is TGTGCCAGCAGCTTACTCTCGGGCACAGATACGCAGTATTTT. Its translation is CASSLLSGTDTQYF.

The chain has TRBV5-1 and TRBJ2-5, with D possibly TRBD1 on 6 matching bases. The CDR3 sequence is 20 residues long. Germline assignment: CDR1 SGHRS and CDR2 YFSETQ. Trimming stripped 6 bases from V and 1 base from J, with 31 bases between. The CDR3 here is CASTDYQKGMGRGPQETQYF. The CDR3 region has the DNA TGCGCCAGCACGGATTATCAGAAGGGAATGGGCAGGGGTCCCCAAGAGACCCAGTACTTC.

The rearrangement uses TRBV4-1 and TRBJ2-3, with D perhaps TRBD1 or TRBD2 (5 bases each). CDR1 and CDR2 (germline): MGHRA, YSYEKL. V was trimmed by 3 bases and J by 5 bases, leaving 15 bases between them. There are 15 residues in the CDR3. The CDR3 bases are TGCGCCAGCAGCCACCGGGACCCCTCCGGAGATACGCAGTATTTT. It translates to CASSHRDPSGDTQYF.

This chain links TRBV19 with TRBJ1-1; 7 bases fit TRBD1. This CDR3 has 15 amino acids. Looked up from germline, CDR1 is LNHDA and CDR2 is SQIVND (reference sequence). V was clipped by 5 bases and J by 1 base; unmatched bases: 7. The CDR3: CASSPPGTENTEAFF. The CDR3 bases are TGTGCCAGTAGTCCCCCTGGGACAGAGAACACTGAAGCTTTCTTT.

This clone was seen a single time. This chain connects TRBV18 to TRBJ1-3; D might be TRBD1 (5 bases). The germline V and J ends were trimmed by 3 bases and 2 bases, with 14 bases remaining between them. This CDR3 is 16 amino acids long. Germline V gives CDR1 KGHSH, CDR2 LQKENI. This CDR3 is CASSPGVQGAGNTIYF. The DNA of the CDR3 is TGTGCCAGCTCACCGGGGGTTCAAGGGGCTGGAAACACCATATATTTT.

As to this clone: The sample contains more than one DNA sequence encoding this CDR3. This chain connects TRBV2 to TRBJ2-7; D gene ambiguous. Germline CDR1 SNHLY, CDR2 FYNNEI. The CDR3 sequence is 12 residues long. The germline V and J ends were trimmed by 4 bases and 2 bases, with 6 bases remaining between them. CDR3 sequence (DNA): TGTGCCAGCAGTGGGTTGACCTACGAGCAGTACTTC. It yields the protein CASSGLTYEQYF. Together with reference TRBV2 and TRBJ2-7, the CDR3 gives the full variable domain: EPEVTQTPSHQVTQMGQEVILRCVPISNHLYFYWYRQILGQKVEFLVSFYNNEISEKSEIFDDQFSVERPDGSNFTLKIRSTKLEDSAMYFCASSGLTYEQYFGPGTRLTVT.

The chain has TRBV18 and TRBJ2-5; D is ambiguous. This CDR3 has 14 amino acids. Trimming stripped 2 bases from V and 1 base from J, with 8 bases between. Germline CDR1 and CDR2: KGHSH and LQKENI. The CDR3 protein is CASSPDTRQETQYF. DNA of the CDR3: TGTGCCAGCTCACCAGACACCCGCCAAGAGACCCAGTACTTC.

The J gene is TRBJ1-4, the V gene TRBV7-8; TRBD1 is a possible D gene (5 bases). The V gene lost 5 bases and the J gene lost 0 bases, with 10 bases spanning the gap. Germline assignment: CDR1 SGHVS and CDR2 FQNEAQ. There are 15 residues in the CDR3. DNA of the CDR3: TGTGCCAGCAGCCGCGGGGGGGCAACTAATGAAAAACTGTTTTTT. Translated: CASSRGGATNEKLFF.

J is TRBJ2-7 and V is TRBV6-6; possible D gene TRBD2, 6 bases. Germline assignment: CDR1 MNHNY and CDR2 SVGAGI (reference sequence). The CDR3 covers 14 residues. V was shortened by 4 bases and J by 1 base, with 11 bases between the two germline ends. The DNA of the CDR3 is TGTGCCAGCAGTTTGCGGGGCCCTTCCTACGAGCAGTACTTC. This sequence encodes CASSLRGPSYEQYF.

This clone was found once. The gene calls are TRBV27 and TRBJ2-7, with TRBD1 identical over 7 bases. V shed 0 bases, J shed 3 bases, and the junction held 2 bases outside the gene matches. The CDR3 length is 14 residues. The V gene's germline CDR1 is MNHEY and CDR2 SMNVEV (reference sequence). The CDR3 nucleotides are TGTGCCAGCAGTTTATCACAGGGGCTCTACGAGCAGTACTTC. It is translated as CASSLSQGLYEQYF.

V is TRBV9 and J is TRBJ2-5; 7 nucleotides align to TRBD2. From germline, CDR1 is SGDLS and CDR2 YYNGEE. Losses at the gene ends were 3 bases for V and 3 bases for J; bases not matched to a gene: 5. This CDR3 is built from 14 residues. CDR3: CASSAGTTEETQYF. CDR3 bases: TGTGCCAGCAGCGCCGGGACTACAGAAGAGACCCAGTACTTC.

CDR3 DNA: TGTGCCAGCAGTTTATCTAAAACAGGGGGCGTCTATGGCTACACCTTC. Protein: CASSLSKTGGVYGYTF. The chain combines TRBV28 with TRBJ1-2, with TRBD1 matching 9 bases. The V segment lost 1 base and the J segment 4 bases; nucleotides outside the gene matches: 7. There are 16 residues in the CDR3. Looked up from germline, CDR1 is MDHEN and CDR2 is SYDVKM.

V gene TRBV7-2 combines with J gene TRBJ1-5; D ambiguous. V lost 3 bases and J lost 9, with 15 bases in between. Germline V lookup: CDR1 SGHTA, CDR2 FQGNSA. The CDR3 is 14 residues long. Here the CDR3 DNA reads TGTGCCAGCAGCTTCGACTCCGTGCGGGGGCCCCAGCATTTT. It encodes CASSFDSVRGPQHF.

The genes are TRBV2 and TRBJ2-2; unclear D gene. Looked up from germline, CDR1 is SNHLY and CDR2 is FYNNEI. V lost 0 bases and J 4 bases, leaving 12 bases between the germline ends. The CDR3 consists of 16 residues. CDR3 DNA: TGTGCCAGCAGTGAAGCGTGGACGGGTCTCACCGGGGAGCTGTTTTTT. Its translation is CASSEAWTGLTGELFF.

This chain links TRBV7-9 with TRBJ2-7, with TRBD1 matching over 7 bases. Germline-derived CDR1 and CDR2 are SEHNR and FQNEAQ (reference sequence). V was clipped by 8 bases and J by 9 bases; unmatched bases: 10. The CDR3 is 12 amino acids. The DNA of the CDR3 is TGTGCCAGCGGGACAGCGCTTTTCGGGCAGTACTTC. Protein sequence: CASGTALFGQYF. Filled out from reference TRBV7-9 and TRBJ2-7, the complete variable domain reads DTGVSQNPRHKITKRGQNVTFRCDPISEHNRLYWYRQTLGQGPEFLTYFQNEAQLEKSRLLSDRFSAERPKGSFSTLEIQRTEQGDSAMYLCASGTALFGQYFGPGTRLTVT.

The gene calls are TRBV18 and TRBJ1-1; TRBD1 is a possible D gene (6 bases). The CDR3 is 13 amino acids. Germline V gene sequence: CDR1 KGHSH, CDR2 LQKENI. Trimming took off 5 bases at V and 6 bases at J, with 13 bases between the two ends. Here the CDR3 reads CASSGGARAEAFF. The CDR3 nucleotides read TGTGCCAGCTCAGGGGGGGCGAGGGCTGAAGCTTTCTTT.

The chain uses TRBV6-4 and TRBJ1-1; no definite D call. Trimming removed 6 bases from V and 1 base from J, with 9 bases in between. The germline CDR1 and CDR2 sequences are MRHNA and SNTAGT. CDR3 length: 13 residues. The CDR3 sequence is CASSPGKNTEAFF. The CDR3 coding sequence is TGTGCCAGCAGCCCGGGCAAGAACACTGAAGCTTTCTTT.

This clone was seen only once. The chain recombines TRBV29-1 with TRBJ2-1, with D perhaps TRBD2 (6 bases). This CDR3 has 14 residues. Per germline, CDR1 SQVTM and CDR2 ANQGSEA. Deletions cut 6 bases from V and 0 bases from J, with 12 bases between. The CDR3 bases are TGCAGCGTGGTAGCGGTTAGCTCCTACAATGAGCAGTTCTTC. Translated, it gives CSVVAVSSYNEQFF.

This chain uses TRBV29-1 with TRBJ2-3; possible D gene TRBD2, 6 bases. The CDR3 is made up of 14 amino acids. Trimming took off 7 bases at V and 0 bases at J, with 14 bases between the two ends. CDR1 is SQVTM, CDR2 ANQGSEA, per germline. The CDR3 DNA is TGCAGCGGCAAATCAGGGACTAGCACAGATACGCAGTATTTT. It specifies CSGKSGTSTDTQYF.

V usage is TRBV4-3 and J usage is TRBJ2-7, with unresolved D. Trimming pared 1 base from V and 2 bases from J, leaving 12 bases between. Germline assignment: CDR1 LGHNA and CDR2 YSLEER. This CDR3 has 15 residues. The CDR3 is CASSQAEGSPYEQYF. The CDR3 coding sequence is TGCGCCAGCAGCCAAGCGGAAGGTTCGCCCTACGAGCAGTACTTC.

CDR3 in amino acids: CASGLGGQSYNEQFF. CDR3 bases: TGTGCCAGCGGCTTGGGGGGGCAATCCTACAATGAGCAGTTCTTC. The genes are TRBV6-5 and TRBJ2-1; a possible D gene is TRBD2 (7 bases). The V and J ends lost 8 bases and 1 base respectively, with 15 bases between them. The germline gives CDR1 MNHEY, CDR2 SVGAGI. The CDR3 has 15 amino acids.

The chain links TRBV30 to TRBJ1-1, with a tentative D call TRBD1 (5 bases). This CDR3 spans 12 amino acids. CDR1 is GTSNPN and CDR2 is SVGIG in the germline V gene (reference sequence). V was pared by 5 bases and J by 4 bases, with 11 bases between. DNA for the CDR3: TGTGCCTGGTCACAAAGGGGCACTGAAGCTTTCTTT. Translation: CAWSQRGTEAFF.

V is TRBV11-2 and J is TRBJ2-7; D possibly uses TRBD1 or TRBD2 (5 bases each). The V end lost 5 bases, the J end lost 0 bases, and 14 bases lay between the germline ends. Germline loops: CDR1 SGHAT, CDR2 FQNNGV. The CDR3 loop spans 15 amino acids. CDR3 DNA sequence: TGTGCCAGCAGCAATTCGGGACGGTACTCCTACGAGCAGTACTTC. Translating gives CASSNSGRYSYEQYF.

CDR3: CSVSALSSNQPQHF. The CDR3 coding sequence is TGCAGCGTTTCCGCCCTAAGTAGCAATCAGCCCCAGCATTTT. The rearrangement joins TRBV29-1 to TRBJ1-5; D is undetermined. Trimming took off 5 bases at V and 0 bases at J, with 11 bases between the two ends. This CDR3 contains 14 residues. Germline V gene data show CDR1 as SQVTM and CDR2 as ANQGSEA.

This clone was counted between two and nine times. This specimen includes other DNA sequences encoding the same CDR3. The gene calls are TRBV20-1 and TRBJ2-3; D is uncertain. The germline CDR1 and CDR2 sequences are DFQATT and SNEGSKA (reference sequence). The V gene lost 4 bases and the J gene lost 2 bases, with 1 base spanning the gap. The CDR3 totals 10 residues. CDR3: CSANTDTQYF. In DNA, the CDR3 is TGCAGTGCTAACACAGATACGCAGTATTTT.

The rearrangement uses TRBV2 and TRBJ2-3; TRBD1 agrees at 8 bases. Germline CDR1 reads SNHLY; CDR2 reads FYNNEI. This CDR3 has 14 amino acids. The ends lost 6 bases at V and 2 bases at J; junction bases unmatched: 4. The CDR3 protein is CASSRTGNTDTQYF. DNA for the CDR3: TGTGCCAGCAGCCGGACAGGGAACACAGATACGCAGTATTTT.

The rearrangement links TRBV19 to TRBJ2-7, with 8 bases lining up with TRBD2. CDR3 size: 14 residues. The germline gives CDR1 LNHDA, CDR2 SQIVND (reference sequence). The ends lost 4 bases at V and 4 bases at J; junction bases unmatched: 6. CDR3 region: CASSTGTSNYEQYF. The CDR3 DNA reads TGTGCCAGTAGTACCGGGACTAGTAATTACGAGCAGTACTTC. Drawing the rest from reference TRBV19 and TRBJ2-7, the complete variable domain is DGGITQSPKYLFRKEGQNVTLSCEQNLNHDAMYWYRQDPGQGLRLIYYSQIVNDFQKGDIAEGYSVSREKKESFPLTVTSAQKNPTAFYLCASSTGTSNYEQYFGPGTRLTVT.